The TCR beta chain under discussion was sequenced for a study of blood T cell repertoires in COVID-19. On the study more broadly: Samples of COVID-19 (acute and convalescent) were obtained from the United States, Italy and Spain. T cells, B-cell-depleted T cells, or PBMCs provided the cDNA or gDNA that served as material.

The CDR3 has 17 amino acids. Germline lookup yields CDR1 SGDLS and CDR2 YYNGEE. V lost 3 bases and J lost 7; bases outside the gene matches: 12. Generated by immunoSEQ multiplex PCR, the TCRdb table keeps only in-frame clones and is missing some. The table includes around 50,000 clones, more than 75% detected once. Sequenced material: peripheral blood. This receptor was identified in a woman in her sixties or seventies with acute or convalescent COVID-19. This chain links TRBV9 with TRBJ1-6; 8 nucleotides match TRBD1. The DNA for the CDR3 is TGTGCCAGCAGCGCGCTACTTCTCAGGGGGCTCAATTCACCCCTCCACTTT. Protein: CASSALLLRGLNSPLHF.